This record covers a single T cell receptor beta chain. Assay used: immunoSEQ multiplex PCR; TCRdb lists only in-frame clones, some missing. This sample yields under 250,000 clones, of which roughly 80% are seen a single time; 7.9% belongs to the top ten. Germline V gene data show CDR1 as SNHLY and CDR2 as FYNNEI. After removal of 6 bases from V and 0 bases from J, the junction contained 4 bases not matched to a gene. The CDR3 extends over 15 amino acids. This sample is drawn from a study of blood T cell repertoires in COVID-19. The TCR comes from a woman older than 75 with acute or convalescent COVID-19. The sequencing sample was made of peripheral blood. V gene TRBV2 combines with J gene TRBJ1-4; 7 nucleotides agree with TRBD1. In nucleotides, the CDR3 is TGTGCCAGCAGCCGACAGGGTTCAACTAATGAAAAACTGTTTTTT. As protein: CASSRQGSTNEKLFF. The whole variable domain, remainder taken from reference TRBV2 and TRBJ1-4, is EPEVTQTPSHQVTQMGQEVILRCVPISNHLYFYWYRQILGQKVEFLVSFYNNEISEKSEIFDDQFSVERPDGSNFTLKIRSTKLEDSAMYFCASSRQGSTNEKLFFGSGTQLSVL.